This TCR beta chain was observed in a study of tumor and adjacent non-tumor tissue in lung cancer. About the study: Samples averaged about 4.3 million productive TCRbeta reads each.

The germline V gene has CDR1 MNHEY and CDR2 SVGEGT. CDR3 length equals 13 residues. A modified ARM-PCR protocol with three rounds of nested PCR amplified TCRbeta. Via MiXCR, TCRdb re-called the multiplex PCR reads, giving one row per CDR3 protein. The table shows roughly 48,000 distinct CDR3 sequences, with roughly 67% occurring only once. Notes on the study in general: Tumor TCR diversity, when higher, was linked to shorter survival.

This clonotype was counted a single time. Its antigen is undetermined. At one of its ends the junction is not consistent with the germline gene, which may arise from a read error. This sample's RNA came from whole unsorted tissue. The normal lung tissue was taken more than 3 cm from the tumor edge. The chain combines TRBV6-2 or TRBV6-3 with TRBJ2-7, with D unresolved. This TCR was sampled from a woman between 70 and 85 years old with non-small cell lung cancer. What was sequenced was distant non-tumor lung tissue. CDR3 DNA sequence: TGTGCCAGCAGTTACTTCCAATCCCACGAACAGTACTTC. It specifies CASSYFQSHEQYF.